Sequencing of this T cell receptor beta chain was carried out in a study of STAT5B mutations in CD4+ large granular lymphocyte leukemia (dated by TCRdb to the early 2020s). A note on the overall study: Among the healthy controls, the CDR3 'QG' motif was associated with a particular HLA allele. TCRbeta repertoires of CD4+ T-cell large granular lymphocyte leukemia patients were compared with those of healthy blood donors. Flow cytometry on FACSCanto II or FACSVerse confirmed that purified fractions exceeded 95% purity among lymphocytes. Study-wide findings and limitations: The data were not HLA-matched, and the relatively small sample size could explain the higher clonality seen in CD4+ compared with CD8+ T-LGLL. Enrichment of TRBV06-family usage was observed among the top patient clones (8/27) relative to healthy controls (2/35). Compared with healthy CD4+ repertoires, CD4-sorted patient repertoires appeared more clonal, and this difference remained even after the putative leukemic clones were removed. Main leukemic clonotypes were private to each patient, although roughly 24% of the main leukemic clonotypes were found at low frequency in the non-leukemic repertoires of other patients.

Of note for this clone: Its antigen is not yet known. Base-call qualities are not available, and no considerably larger clone is one nucleotide away.

The immunoSEQ assay at survey resolution was applied to genomic DNA for sequencing of TCRbeta rearrangements. The study's processing was this. In the TCR sequencing data, the lowest productive clonotype frequency that could be detected was 2.59 x 10-5. Only productive TCRbeta rearrangements, defined as complete and in-frame sequences, were included in the analyses. Sample clonality was computed as Simpson clonality in the immunoSEQ Analyzer version 3.0. Clones were grouped by frequency into very rare, small, medium, large (1-20%) or hyperexpanded (>20%) categories. Generation probabilities were estimated with OLGA 1.2.3, V-gene circos plots were made with VDJtools, specificities were searched in VDJdb, and CDR3 motifs were identified with GLIPH. TCRdb holds this immuneACCESS table with in-frame rearrangements only. Some clones are missing; in checked studies, unresolved V genes explain under half, and the rest has no known cause. The V and J calls and clone size were taken over from that table, and D and trimming were inferred from the DNA. Counted in this sample were about 29,000 clones; 60% to 85% of them appeared once. About 1.1% of the sample is held by the ten biggest clonotypes.

As encoded in the germline V gene (reference sequence), CDR1 is MNHEY while CDR2 is SMNVEV. V and J lose 7 bases and 3 bases, and a span of 12 bases separates them. The CDR3 numbers 13 residues from cysteine through phenylalanine. Only the CDR3 region is kept as DNA, spanning 39 bases read in frame from base 1. The healthy control group was made up of more than 35 blood donors, and the Finnish Red Cross blood service supplied their buffy coats. All TCR-sequenced material derived from peripheral blood: patient blood samples and healthy donor buffy coats. Peripheral blood mononuclear cells were isolated by Ficoll-Hypaque gradient centrifugation. Magnetic purification was used to isolate CD4+ cells from the buffy coats of the healthy controls. Genomic DNA was extracted using the Gentra Puregene Cell and Tissue kit, and a Qubit 2.0 fluorometer was used to quantify it.

The TCR was taken from a human donor in good health. The chain joins TRBV27 to TRBJ1-2; the D gene identity is not certain. Sequenced material: CD4+ T cells from blood buffy coats. At the DNA level, the sequence is TGTGCCAGCAAGGAGGACTCCGACTATGGCTACACCTTC. Translated, it reads CASKEDSDYGYTF.